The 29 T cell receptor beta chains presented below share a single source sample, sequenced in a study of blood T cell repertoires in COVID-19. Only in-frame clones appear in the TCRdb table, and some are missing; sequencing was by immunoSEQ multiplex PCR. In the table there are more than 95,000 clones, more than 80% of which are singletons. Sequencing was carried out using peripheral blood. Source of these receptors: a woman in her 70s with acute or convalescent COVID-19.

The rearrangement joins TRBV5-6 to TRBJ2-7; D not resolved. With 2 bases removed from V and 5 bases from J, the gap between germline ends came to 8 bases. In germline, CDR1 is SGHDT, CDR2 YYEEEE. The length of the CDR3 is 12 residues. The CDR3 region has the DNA TGTGCCAGCAGCTTAGACACCGACGAGCAGTACTTC. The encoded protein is CASSLDTDEQYF.

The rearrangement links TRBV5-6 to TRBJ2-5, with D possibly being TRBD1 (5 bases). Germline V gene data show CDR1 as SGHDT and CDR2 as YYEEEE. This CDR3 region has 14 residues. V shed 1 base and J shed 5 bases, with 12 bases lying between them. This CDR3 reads CASSLYQGTETQYF. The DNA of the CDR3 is TGTGCCAGCAGCTTGTATCAGGGTACGGAGACCCAGTACTTC.

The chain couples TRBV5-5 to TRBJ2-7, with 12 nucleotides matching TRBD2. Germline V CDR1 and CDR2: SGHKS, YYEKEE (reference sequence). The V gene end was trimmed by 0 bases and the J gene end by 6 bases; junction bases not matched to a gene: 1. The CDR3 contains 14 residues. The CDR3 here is CASSLVLAGGEQYF. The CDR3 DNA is TGTGCCAGCAGCTTGGTACTAGCGGGAGGCGAGCAGTACTTC.

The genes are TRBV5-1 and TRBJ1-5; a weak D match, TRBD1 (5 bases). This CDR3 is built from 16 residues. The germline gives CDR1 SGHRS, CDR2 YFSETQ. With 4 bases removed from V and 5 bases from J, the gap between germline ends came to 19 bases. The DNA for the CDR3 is TGCGCCAGCAGCCCGGGAGGTGGGGGTAGATATCAGCCCCAGCATTTT. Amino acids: CASSPGGGGRYQPQHF.

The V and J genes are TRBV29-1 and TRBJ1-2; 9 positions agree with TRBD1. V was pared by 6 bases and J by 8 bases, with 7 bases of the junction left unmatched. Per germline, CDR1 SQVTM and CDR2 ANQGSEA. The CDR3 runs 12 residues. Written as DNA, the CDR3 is TGCAGCGTCAGGACAGGGGCTGGCGGCTACACCTTC. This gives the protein CSVRTGAGGYTF.

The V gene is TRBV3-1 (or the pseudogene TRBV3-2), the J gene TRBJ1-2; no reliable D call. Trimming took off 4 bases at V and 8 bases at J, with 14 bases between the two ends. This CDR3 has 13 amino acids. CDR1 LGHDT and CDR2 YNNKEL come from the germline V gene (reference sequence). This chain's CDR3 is CASSLEGSVGYTF. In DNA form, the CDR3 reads TGTGCCAGCAGCCTCGAGGGATCGGTAGGCTACACCTTC.

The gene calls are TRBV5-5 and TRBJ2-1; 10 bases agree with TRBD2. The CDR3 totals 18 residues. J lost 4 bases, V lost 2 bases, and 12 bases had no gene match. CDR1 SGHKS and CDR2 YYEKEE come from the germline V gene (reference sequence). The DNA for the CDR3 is TGTGCCAGCAGCTTTACCCCCCAGCTAGCGGGGGAATACAATGAGCAGTTCTTC. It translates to CASSFTPQLAGEYNEQFF.

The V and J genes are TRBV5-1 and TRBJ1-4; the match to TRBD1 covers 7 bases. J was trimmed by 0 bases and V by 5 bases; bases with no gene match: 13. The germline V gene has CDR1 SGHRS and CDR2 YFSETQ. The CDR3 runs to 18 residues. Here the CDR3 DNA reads TGCGCCAGCAGGAACCTCCGGGACAGCTTTGCAACTAATGAAAAACTGTTTTTT. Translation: CASRNLRDSFATNEKLFF.

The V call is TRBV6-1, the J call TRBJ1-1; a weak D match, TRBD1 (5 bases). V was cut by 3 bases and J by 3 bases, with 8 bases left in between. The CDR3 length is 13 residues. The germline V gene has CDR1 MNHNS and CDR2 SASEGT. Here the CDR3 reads CASSDGGYTEAFF. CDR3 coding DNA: TGTGCCAGCAGTGATGGGGGGTACACTGAAGCTTTCTTT.

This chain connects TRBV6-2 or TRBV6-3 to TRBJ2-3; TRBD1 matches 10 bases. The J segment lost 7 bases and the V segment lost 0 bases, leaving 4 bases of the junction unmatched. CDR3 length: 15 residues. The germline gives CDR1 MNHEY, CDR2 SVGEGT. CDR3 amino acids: CASSYSTGGENTQYF. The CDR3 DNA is TGTGCCAGCAGTTACTCGACAGGGGGCGAGAATACGCAGTATTTT.

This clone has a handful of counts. The CDR3 sequence is CASSLAQGTDTQYF. CDR3 bases: TGTGCCAGCAGCTTAGCGCAGGGGACAGATACGCAGTATTTT. The V call is TRBV7-9, the J call TRBJ2-3; the D gene is possibly TRBD1 (6 bases). Germline V lookup: CDR1 SEHNR, CDR2 FQNEAQ (reference sequence). The CDR3 sequence is 14 residues long. The V gene lost 0 bases and the J gene lost 3 bases, with 7 bases spanning the gap.

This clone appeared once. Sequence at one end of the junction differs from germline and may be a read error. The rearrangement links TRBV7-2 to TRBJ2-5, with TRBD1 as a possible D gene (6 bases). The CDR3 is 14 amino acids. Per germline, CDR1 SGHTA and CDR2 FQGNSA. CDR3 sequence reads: CASSLAGAQETQYF. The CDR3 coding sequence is TGTGCCAGCAGCCTAGCAGGGGCCCAAGAGACCCAGTACTTC.

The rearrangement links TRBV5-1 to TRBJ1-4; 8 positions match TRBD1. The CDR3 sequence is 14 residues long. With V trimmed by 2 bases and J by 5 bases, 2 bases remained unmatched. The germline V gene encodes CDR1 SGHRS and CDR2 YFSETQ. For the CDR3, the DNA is TGCGCCAGCAGCTTCACAGGGGGGAATGAAAAACTGTTTTTT. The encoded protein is CASSFTGGNEKLFF.

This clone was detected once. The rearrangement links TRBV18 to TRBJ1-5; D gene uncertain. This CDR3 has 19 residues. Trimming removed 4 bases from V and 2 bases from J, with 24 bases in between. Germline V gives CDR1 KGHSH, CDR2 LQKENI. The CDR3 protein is CASSLGPVAPGVGNQPQHF. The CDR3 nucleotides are TGTGCCAGCTCACTAGGCCCGGTGGCCCCGGGTGTTGGCAATCAGCCCCAGCATTTT.

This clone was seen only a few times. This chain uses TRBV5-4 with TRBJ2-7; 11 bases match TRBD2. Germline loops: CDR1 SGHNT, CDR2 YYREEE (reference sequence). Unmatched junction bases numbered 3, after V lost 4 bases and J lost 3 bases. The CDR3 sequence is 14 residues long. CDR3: CASSPGTSGYEQYF. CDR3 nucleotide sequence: TGTGCCAGCAGCCCAGGGACTAGCGGCTACGAGCAGTACTTC.

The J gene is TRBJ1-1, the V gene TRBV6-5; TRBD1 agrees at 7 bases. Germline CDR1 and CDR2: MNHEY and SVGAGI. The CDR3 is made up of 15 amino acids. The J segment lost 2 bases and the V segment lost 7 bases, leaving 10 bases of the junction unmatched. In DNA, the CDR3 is TGTGCCAGCACCCGAGACAGGGCGTCTAACACTGAAGCTTTCTTT. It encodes CASTRDRASNTEAFF.

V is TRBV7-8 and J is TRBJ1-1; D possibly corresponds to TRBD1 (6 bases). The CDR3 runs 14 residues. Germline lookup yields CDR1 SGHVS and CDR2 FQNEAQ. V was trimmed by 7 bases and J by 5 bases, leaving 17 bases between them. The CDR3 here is CASTPWGLETEAFF. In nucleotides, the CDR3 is TGTGCCAGCACCCCTTGGGGGCTGGAGACTGAAGCTTTCTTT.

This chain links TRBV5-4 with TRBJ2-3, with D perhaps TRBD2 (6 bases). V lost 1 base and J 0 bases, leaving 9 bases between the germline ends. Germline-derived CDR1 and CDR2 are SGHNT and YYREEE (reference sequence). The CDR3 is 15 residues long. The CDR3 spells CASSLPAGSTDTQYF. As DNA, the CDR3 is TGTGCCAGCAGCTTGCCGGCGGGGAGCACAGATACGCAGTATTTT.

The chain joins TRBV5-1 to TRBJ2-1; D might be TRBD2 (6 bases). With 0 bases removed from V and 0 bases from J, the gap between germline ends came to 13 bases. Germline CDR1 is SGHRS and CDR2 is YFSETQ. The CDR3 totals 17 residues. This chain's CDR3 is CASSLGQLAYSYNEQFF. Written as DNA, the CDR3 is TGCGCCAGCAGCTTGGGTCAACTAGCCTACTCCTACAATGAGCAGTTCTTC.

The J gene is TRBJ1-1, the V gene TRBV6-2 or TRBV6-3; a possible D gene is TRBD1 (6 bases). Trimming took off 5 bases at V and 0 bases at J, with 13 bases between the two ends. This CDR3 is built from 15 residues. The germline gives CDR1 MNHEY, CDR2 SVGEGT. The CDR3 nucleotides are TGTGCCAGCAGTGGACAGCTCTTTATGAACACTGAAGCTTTCTTT. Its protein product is CASSGQLFMNTEAFF.

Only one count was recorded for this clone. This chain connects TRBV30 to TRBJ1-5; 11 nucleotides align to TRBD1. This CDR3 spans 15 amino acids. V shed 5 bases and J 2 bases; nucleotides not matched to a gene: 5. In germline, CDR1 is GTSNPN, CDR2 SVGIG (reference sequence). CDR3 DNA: TGTGCCTGGCAAGGACAGGGGGCTGGCAATCAGCCCCAGCATTTT. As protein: CAWQGQGAGNQPQHF.

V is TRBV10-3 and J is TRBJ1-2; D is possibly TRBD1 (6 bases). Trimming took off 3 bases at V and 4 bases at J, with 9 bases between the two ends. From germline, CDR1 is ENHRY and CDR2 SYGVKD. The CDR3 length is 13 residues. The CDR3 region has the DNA TGTGCCATCAGTGAAGGGACAAGCTATGGCTACACCTTC. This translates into CAISEGTSYGYTF.

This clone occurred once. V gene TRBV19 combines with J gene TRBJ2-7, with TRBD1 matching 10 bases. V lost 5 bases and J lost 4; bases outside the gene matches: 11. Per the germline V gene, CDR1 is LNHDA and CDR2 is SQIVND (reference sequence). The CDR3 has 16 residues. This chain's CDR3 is CASSPNGQGDRYEQYF. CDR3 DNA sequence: TGTGCCAGTAGTCCCAACGGACAGGGGGACCGTTACGAGCAGTACTTC.

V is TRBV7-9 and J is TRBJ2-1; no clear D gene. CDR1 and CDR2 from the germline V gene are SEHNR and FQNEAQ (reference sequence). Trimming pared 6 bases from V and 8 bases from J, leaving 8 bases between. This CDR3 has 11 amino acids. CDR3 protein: CASSLLDEQFF. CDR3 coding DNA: TGTGCCAGCAGTTTACTCGATGAGCAGTTCTTC.

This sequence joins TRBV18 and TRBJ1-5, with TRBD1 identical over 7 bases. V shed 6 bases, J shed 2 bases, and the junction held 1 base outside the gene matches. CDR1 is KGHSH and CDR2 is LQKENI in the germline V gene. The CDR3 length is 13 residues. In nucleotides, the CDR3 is TGTGCCAGCTCCGGACAGGGCAATCAGCCCCAGCATTTT. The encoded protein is CASSGQGNQPQHF.

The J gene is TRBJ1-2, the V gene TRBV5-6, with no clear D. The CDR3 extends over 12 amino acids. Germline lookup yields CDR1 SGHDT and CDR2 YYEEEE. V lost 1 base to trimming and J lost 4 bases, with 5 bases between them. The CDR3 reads CASSLRSYGYTF. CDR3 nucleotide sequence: TGTGCCAGCAGCTTGCGGTCCTATGGCTACACCTTC.

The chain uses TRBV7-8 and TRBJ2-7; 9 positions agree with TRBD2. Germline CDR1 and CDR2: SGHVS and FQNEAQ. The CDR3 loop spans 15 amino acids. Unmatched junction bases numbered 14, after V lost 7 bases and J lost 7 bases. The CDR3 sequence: CASTLNSAGGGEQYF. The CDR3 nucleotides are TGTGCCAGCACCCTAAACTCAGCGGGAGGAGGTGAGCAGTACTTC.

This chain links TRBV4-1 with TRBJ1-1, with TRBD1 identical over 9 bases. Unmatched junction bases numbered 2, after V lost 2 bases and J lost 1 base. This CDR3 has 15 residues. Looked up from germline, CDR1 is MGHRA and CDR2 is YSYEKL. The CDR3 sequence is CASSQPDRGNTEAFF. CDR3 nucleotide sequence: TGCGCCAGCAGCCAACCGGACAGGGGGAACACTGAAGCTTTCTTT.

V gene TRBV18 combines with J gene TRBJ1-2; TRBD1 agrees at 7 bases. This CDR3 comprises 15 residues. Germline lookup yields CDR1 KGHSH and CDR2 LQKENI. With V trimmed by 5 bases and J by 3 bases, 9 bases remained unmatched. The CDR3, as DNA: TGTGCCAGCTCATCCTTAGACAGGGCCGACTATGGCTACACCTTC. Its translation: CASSSLDRADYGYTF.